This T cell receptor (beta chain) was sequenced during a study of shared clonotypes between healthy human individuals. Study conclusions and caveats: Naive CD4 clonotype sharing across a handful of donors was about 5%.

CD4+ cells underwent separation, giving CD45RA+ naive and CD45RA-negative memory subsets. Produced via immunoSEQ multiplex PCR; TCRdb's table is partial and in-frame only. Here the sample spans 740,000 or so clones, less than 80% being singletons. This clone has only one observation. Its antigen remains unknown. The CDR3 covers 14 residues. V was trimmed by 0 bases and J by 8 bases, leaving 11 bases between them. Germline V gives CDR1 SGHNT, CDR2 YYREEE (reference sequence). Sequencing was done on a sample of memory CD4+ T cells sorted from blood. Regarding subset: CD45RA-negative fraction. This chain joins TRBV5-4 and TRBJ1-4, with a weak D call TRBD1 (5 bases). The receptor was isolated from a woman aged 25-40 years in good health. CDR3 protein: CASSLGGDEEKLFF. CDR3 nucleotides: TGTGCCAGCAGCTTGGGGGGGGATGAGGAAAAACTGTTTTTT.